The 31 T cell receptor beta chains below come from one sample, sequenced in a study of beta chain features in type 1 diabetes. The sequenced template was cDNA made from the entire isolated RNA. Libraries were prepared by immunoSEQ multiplex PCR; TCRdb keeps only in-frame clonotypes and omits some of them. The sample gives roughly 240,000 clones, roughly 13% of which show up once; about 0.03% is in the top ten. Material for sequencing was naive CD4+ T cells from blood. The receptor source for this set is a woman aged 40 to 55 in good health.

This clone appeared a few times. The chain is built from TRBV9 and TRBJ2-3, with 9 bases identical to TRBD2. With 4 bases clipped from V and 2 bases from J, the junction kept 8 bases outside the gene matches. This CDR3 is built from 16 residues. CDR1 is SGDLS and CDR2 is YYNGEE in the germline V gene. CDR3: CASSPRTSGPTDTQYF. The DNA of the CDR3 is TGTGCCAGCAGCCCTCGAACTAGCGGGCCCACAGATACGCAGTATTTT.

J is TRBJ2-1 and V is TRBV5-4; D possibly corresponds to TRBD1 (5 bases). Per the germline V gene, CDR1 is SGHNT and CDR2 is YYREEE (reference sequence). The ends were cut back, 0 bases at V and 4 bases at J, with 14 bases in the middle. The CDR3 contains 16 residues. CDR3 loop: CASSLVGRVSYNEQFF. CDR3 nucleotides: TGTGCCAGCAGCTTGGTCGGCAGGGTCTCTTACAATGAGCAGTTCTTC. The full variable domain, completed using reference TRBV5-4 and TRBJ2-1, is ETGVTQSPTHLIKTRGQQVTLRCSSQSGHNTVSWYQQALGQGPQFIFQYYREEENGRGNFPPRFSGLQFPNYSSELNVNALELDDSALYLCASSLVGRVSYNEQFFGPGTRLTVL.

The chain recombines TRBV6-5 with TRBJ2-3, with D hard to call. Trimming took 6 bases from V and 6 from J, leaving 19 bases between them. From germline, CDR1 is MNHEY and CDR2 SVGAGI. The CDR3 loop spans 15 amino acids. CDR3 loop: CASSSSVAGWDTQYF. CDR3 nucleotides: TGTGCCAGCAGCTCCAGCGTGGCTGGGTGGGATACGCAGTATTTT.

Only a few counts were recorded for this clone. V usage is TRBV6-5 and J usage is TRBJ2-2; D uncertain. CDR1 is MNHEY and CDR2 is SVGAGI in the germline V gene. CDR3 size: 15 residues. V lost 5 bases, J lost 7 bases, and 17 bases lay in between. CDR3 nucleotides: TGTGCCAGCAGTCCTGGGTATGGGCCGATCGGGGAGCTGTTTTTT. Residues: CASSPGYGPIGELFF.

This clone was counted between two and nine times. The chain has TRBV19 and TRBJ1-6; D uncertain. V lost 6 bases and J lost 6, with 15 bases in between. This CDR3 spans 15 amino acids. CDR1 is LNHDA, CDR2 SQIVND, per germline (reference sequence). The CDR3 loop reads CASRPFRETNSPLHF. The CDR3 coding sequence is TGTGCCAGTAGACCGTTTCGGGAGACTAATTCACCCCTCCACTTT.

The table lists this clone with a few counts. This chain uses TRBV11-2 with TRBJ2-6, with TRBD2 matching over 12 bases. The CDR3 totals 18 residues. V was clipped by 4 bases and J by 0 bases; unmatched bases: 4. Germline lookup yields CDR1 SGHAT and CDR2 FQNNGV. CDR3 sequence (DNA): TGTGCCAGCAGCTCACTAGCGGGGGGTTTCTCTGGGGCCAACGTCCTGACTTTC. Its protein product is CASSSLAGGFSGANVLTF.

CDR3 coding DNA: TGTGCCAGCAGCCAAGGGCGGGGGGGGCGCACAGATACGCAGTATTTT. Translating it yields CASSQGRGGRTDTQYF. This chain links TRBV14 with TRBJ2-3; TRBD2 aligns across 9 bases. Trimming took 1 base from V and 1 from J; bases not matched to a gene: 3. From germline, CDR1 is SGHDN and CDR2 FVKESK. The CDR3 has 16 amino acids.

V and J are TRBV5-4 and TRBJ1-2, with D tentatively TRBD1 (5 bases). CDR1 is SGHNT, CDR2 YYREEE, per germline (reference sequence). This CDR3 contains 14 residues. V was trimmed by 5 bases and J by 8 bases, leaving 19 bases between them. The CDR3 DNA follows: TGTGCCAGCAGGAGTGCGGGGGGACCTCAGGGCTACACCTTC. Encoded protein: CASRSAGGPQGYTF. The whole variable domain, remainder taken from reference TRBV5-4 and TRBJ1-2, is ETGVTQSPTHLIKTRGQQVTLRCSSQSGHNTVSWYQQALGQGPQFIFQYYREEENGRGNFPPRFSGLQFPNYSSELNVNALELDDSALYLCASRSAGGPQGYTFGSGTRLTVV.

J is TRBJ2-1 and V is TRBV5-4; maybe TRBD2 (6 bases). Germline CDR1 is SGHNT and CDR2 is YYREEE (reference sequence). With 4 bases removed from V and 6 bases from J, the gap between germline ends came to 20 bases. This CDR3 has 16 amino acids. The CDR3 region is CASSRIESSAGNEQFF. The CDR3 DNA follows: TGTGCCAGCAGCCGTATAGAGTCTAGCGCTGGCAATGAGCAGTTCTTC.

The CDR3 sequence is CASSASGFGTEQYF. The CDR3 DNA reads as TGTGCCAGCAGCGCTTCAGGGTTTGGTACGGAGCAGTACTTC. V usage is TRBV9 and J usage is TRBJ2-7; maybe TRBD1 (5 bases). V lost 3 bases to trimming and J lost 7 bases, with 17 bases between them. Germline assignment: CDR1 SGDLS and CDR2 YYNGEE. This CDR3 comprises 14 residues.

This clone came up a few times. V and J are TRBV7-2 and TRBJ1-6; D may be TRBD1 (5 bases). The CDR3 is 17 amino acids. Trimming cost V 7 bases and J 8 bases, with 24 bases left between them. Germline lookup yields CDR1 SGHTA and CDR2 FQGNSA. CDR3 residues: CASKPSLAGGDYSPLHF. CDR3 nucleotides: TGTGCCAGCAAGCCTAGCCTCGCGGGGGGGGATTATTCACCCCTCCACTTT.

The V gene is TRBV27, the J gene TRBJ2-1; 10 nucleotides match TRBD2. V was pared by 2 bases and J by 3 bases, with 4 bases of the junction left unmatched. Germline-derived CDR1 and CDR2 are MNHEY and SMNVEV (reference sequence). The CDR3 sequence is 16 residues long. The CDR3, as DNA: TGTGCCAGCAGTTTAGGAGTAGCGGGGGGCTACAATGAGCAGTTCTTC. It translates to CASSLGVAGGYNEQFF.

This clone was observed a few times. This chain links TRBV10-3 with TRBJ1-1; TRBD1 agrees at 10 bases. Germline trimming cut 6 bases from V and 5 bases from J; bases unmatched to any gene: 6. The germline V gene has CDR1 ENHRY and CDR2 SYGVKD. The CDR3 length is 14 residues. CDR3 DNA: TGTGCCATCAGCCAGGACAGGGGGTGGACTGAAGCTTTCTTT. Translation: CAISQDRGWTEAFF.

The chain has TRBV7-9 and TRBJ1-2, with D possibly matching TRBD1 (5 bases). The germline CDR1 and CDR2 sequences are SEHNR and FQNEAQ (reference sequence). V dropped 3 bases and J dropped 5 bases, with 10 bases sitting between them. The CDR3 contains 13 residues. DNA of the CDR3: TGTGCCAGCAGCTTTTCAGGGCTATATGGCTACACCTTC. Translated, it gives CASSFSGLYGYTF.

This sequence joins TRBV5-1 and TRBJ2-5; 9 bases match TRBD1. Germline CDR1 is SGHRS and CDR2 is YFSETQ. The J segment lost 4 bases and the V segment lost 4 bases, leaving 5 bases of the junction unmatched. This CDR3 comprises 14 residues. The CDR3 protein is CASSTTGGRETQYF. The CDR3 DNA reads as TGCGCCAGCAGCACCACAGGGGGCCGAGAGACCCAGTACTTC.

This rearrangement joins TRBV5-8 to TRBJ2-1, with D possibly TRBD2 on 7 matching bases. The CDR3 length is 16 residues. The germline CDR1 and CDR2 sequences are SGHTS and YDEGEE. V lost 5 bases and J 1 base, leaving 16 bases between the germline ends. The CDR3: CASSRPGGASYNEQFF. For the CDR3, the DNA is TGTGCCAGCAGTCGACCTGGGGGGGCTTCCTACAATGAGCAGTTCTTC.

The chain couples TRBV15 to TRBJ1-3, with TRBD1 matching over 7 bases. Germline assignment: CDR1 LNHNV and CDR2 YYDKDF (reference sequence). The length of the CDR3 is 15 residues. The trim removed 0 bases at V and 2 bases at J, leaving 1 base unmatched. CDR3 coding DNA: TGTGCCACCAGCAGAGACAGGGGGACTGGAAACACCATATATTTT. Translation: CATSRDRGTGNTIYF.

This clone was counted between two and nine times. The chain is built from TRBV6-5 and TRBJ1-2, with a possible D match to TRBD1 (6 bases). The CDR3 is made up of 15 amino acids. V dropped 2 bases and J dropped 4 bases, with 14 bases sitting between them. The germline CDR1 and CDR2 sequences are MNHEY and SVGAGI. The CDR3: CASSYLVTGLYGYTF. CDR3 DNA: TGTGCCAGCAGTTACCTTGTAACAGGGCTCTATGGCTACACCTTC.

The chain carries TRBV18 and TRBJ2-1; 7 nucleotides align to TRBD1. This CDR3 comprises 16 residues. Germline values: CDR1 KGHSH, CDR2 LQKENI. The V segment lost 4 bases and the J segment 5 bases; nucleotides outside the gene matches: 11. The CDR3 sequence is CASSRVGDRANNEQFF. The CDR3 nucleotides read TGTGCCAGCTCACGGGTGGGAGACAGGGCGAACAATGAGCAGTTCTTC.

The rearrangement links TRBV7-6 to TRBJ2-6; 8 nucleotides line up with TRBD1. J lost 2 bases, V lost 5 bases, and 11 bases had no gene match. The CDR3 contains 18 residues. Germline V gene data show CDR1 as SGHVS and CDR2 as FNYEAQ. DNA for the CDR3: TGTGCCAGCAGCCGTGGAAATCAGGGGGCGGCTGGGGCCAACGTCCTGACTTTC. This codes for CASSRGNQGAAGANVLTF.

This clone was picked up a small number of times. The chain couples TRBV7-9 to TRBJ2-7; 8 bases map to TRBD1. Trimming took 5 bases from V and 2 from J; bases not matched to a gene: 14. The germline gives CDR1 SEHNR, CDR2 FQNEAQ (reference sequence). There are 17 residues in the CDR3. The CDR3 sequence is CASSPRAAGQGAYEQYF. CDR3 DNA: TGTGCCAGCAGCCCCCGAGCCGCTGGACAGGGTGCCTACGAGCAGTACTTC. Full variable domain (outside the CDR3, taken from reference TRBV7-9 and TRBJ2-7): DTGVSQNPRHKITKRGQNVTFRCDPISEHNRLYWYRQTLGQGPEFLTYFQNEAQLEKSRLLSDRFSAERPKGSFSTLEIQRTEQGDSAMYLCASSPRAAGQGAYEQYFGPGTRLTVT.

DNA for the CDR3: TGTGCCATCAGTGCCCGAGGACAGGGGGCGGCAGATACGCAGTATTTT. This translates into CAISARGQGAADTQYF. The chain couples TRBV10-3 to TRBJ2-3; 11 nucleotides line up with TRBD1. Germline CDR1 ENHRY, CDR2 SYGVKD. Unmatched junction bases numbered 7, after V lost 4 bases and J lost 4 bases. The CDR3 consists of 16 residues.

The rearrangement links TRBV21-1 to TRBJ1-1; no DNA check was done on the table's D call, TRBD1. TRBV21-1 is tagged as a pseudogene. This CDR3 has 17 residues. The CDR3 nucleotides read TGTGCCAGCAATGGGGGCGACAGGGGACTACTGAACACTGAAGCTTTCTTT. Protein sequence: CASNGGDRGLLNTEAFF.

This rearrangement joins TRBV11-2 to TRBJ2-1; 13 bases are shared with TRBD2. The CDR3 loop spans 17 amino acids. Trimming cost V 4 bases and J 4 bases; bases outside gene matches: 7. Germline CDR1 reads SGHAT; CDR2 reads FQNNGV. The chain's CDR3 is CASSSRTSGGPYNEQFF. In nucleotides, the CDR3 is TGTGCCAGCAGCTCGAGGACTAGCGGGGGCCCTTACAATGAGCAGTTCTTC.

The chain carries TRBV11-2 and TRBJ2-5, with 7 positions matching TRBD2. The CDR3 length is 14 residues. Germline V lookup: CDR1 SGHAT, CDR2 FQNNGV. The V segment lost 5 bases and the J segment 4 bases; nucleotides outside the gene matches: 7. The CDR3 bases are TGTGCCAGCAGCCGCGTGAGGACTAGAGAGACCCAGTACTTC. Protein sequence: CASSRVRTRETQYF.

This clone was detected a few times. CDR3 sequence (DNA): TGTGCCAGCAGCTTATCTCCGACAGGTCAAGAGACCCAGTACTTC. It specifies CASSLSPTGQETQYF. This chain links TRBV7-7 with TRBJ2-5; D is possibly TRBD1 (6 bases). There are 15 residues in the CDR3. Germline CDR1 SSHAT, CDR2 FNYEAQ (reference sequence). V lost 2 bases to trimming and J lost 2 bases, with 12 bases between them.

CDR3 loop: CASSLGGQGGQPQHF. The CDR3 DNA follows: TGCGCCAGCAGCTTGGGTGGGCAGGGCGGCCAGCCCCAGCATTTT. The chain links TRBV5-1 to TRBJ1-5; possible D gene TRBD1, 5 bases. CDR1 SGHRS and CDR2 YFSETQ come from the germline V gene. The CDR3 has 15 amino acids. Trimming removed 0 bases from V and 7 bases from J, with 14 bases in between.

This clone was seen more than once but under ten times. This sequence joins TRBV5-4 and TRBJ1-2, with 8 bases lining up with TRBD1. V lost 2 bases to trimming and J lost 4 bases; unmatched junction nucleotides: 7. The germline CDR1 and CDR2 sequences are SGHNT and YYREEE (reference sequence). The CDR3 contains 15 residues. The CDR3 sequence is CASSFPGQGSYGYTF. Here the CDR3 DNA reads TGTGCCAGCAGCTTTCCCGGACAGGGTTCCTATGGCTACACCTTC. Full variable domain (outside the CDR3, taken from reference TRBV5-4 and TRBJ1-2): ETGVTQSPTHLIKTRGQQVTLRCSSQSGHNTVSWYQQALGQGPQFIFQYYREEENGRGNFPPRFSGLQFPNYSSELNVNALELDDSALYLCASSFPGQGSYGYTFGSGTRLTVV.

This clone was detected a few times. The V and J genes are TRBV5-1 and TRBJ1-6; D is unclear. Germline lookup yields CDR1 SGHRS and CDR2 YFSETQ. This CDR3 has 12 residues. Trimming removed 0 bases from V and 13 bases from J, with 8 bases in between. CDR3 in DNA: TGCGCCAGCAGCTTGGATAGAGATCCCCTCCACTTT. This translates into CASSLDRDPLHF.

The rearrangement uses TRBV7-9 and TRBJ1-5; the D is unclear. This CDR3 spans 13 amino acids. The germline V and J ends were trimmed by 3 bases and 2 bases, with 5 bases remaining between them. Germline V CDR1 and CDR2: SEHNR, FQNEAQ (reference sequence). CDR3 sequence: CASSFGGNQPQHF. The DNA of the CDR3 is TGTGCCAGCAGCTTCGGGGGCAATCAGCCCCAGCATTTT.

The CDR3 protein is CAISLSGGAGNEQFF. CDR3 coding DNA: TGTGCCATCAGCCTTAGCGGGGGGGCAGGCAATGAGCAGTTCTTC. V gene TRBV10-3 combines with J gene TRBJ2-1; 11 nucleotides line up with TRBD2. Germline loops: CDR1 ENHRY, CDR2 SYGVKD. This CDR3 has 15 amino acids. Unmatched junction bases numbered 7, after V lost 6 bases and J lost 6 bases.